This T cell receptor beta chain was obtained from a study of response to subunit inactivated influenza vaccine. The study's findings and limits: Researchers suggested that each seasonal influenza vaccination recruits few new T cells.

Trimming cost V 3 bases and J 7 bases, with 7 bases left between them. Germline V lookup: CDR1 MNHEY, CDR2 SVGAGI. The CDR3 runs 11 residues. TCRdb re-called the RT-PCR reads with MiXCR, one entry per CDR3 protein. Found here are some 850,000 distinct CDR3 sequences, 18% of them singletons; the top ten hold approximately 11%. Of note for this clonotype: Its cognate antigen is unknown.

The sequence was collected from a middle-aged man who received an inactivated influenza vaccine. The V call is TRBV6-5, the J call TRBJ2-7; possibly TRBD2 for D (6 bases). Source: PBMCs from blood, taken roughly 5 days after vaccination. CDR3 in amino acids: CASSYAGEQYF. The DNA for the CDR3 is TGTGCCAGCAGTTATGCGGGGGAGCAGTACTTC.